This T cell receptor beta chain was recorded in a study of blood T cell repertoires in COVID-19. The table came from immunoSEQ multiplex PCR; TCRdb's copy has only in-frame clones and leaves some out. Found here are 300,000 or so clones, about 83% of them singletons; the top ten hold 0.95% to 1.5%. The CDR3 has 14 residues. CDR1 is KGHDR, CDR2 SFDVKD, per germline. V lost 1 base and J lost 8, with 11 bases in between. This clonotype was sampled from a woman aged 45-65 years with acute or convalescent COVID-19. Sequenced input: peripheral blood. V gene TRBV24-1 combines with J gene TRBJ2-1; unclear D gene. The CDR3 reads CATSDFSTSDEQFF. The CDR3 DNA sequence: TGTGCCACCAGTGATTTTAGTACCTCTGATGAGCAGTTCTTC.